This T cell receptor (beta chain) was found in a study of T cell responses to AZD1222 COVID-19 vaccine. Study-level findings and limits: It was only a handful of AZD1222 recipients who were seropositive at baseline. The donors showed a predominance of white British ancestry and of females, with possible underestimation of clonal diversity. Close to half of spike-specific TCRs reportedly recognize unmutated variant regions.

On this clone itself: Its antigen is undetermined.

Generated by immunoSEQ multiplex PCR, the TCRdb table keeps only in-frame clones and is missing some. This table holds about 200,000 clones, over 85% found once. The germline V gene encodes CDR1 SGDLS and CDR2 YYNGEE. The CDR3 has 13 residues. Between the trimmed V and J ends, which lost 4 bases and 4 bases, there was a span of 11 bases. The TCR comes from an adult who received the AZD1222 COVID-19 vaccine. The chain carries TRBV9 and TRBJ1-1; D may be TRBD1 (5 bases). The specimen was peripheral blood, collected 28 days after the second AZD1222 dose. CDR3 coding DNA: TGTGCCAGCAGCATGACAGCGTTCACTGAAGCTTTCTTT. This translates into CASSMTAFTEAFF.